The 20 T cell receptor beta chains listed next were all sequenced from one sample in a study of early stage breast cancer tumors. Clones were sequenced by immunoSEQ multiplex PCR, and TCRdb holds only the in-frame ones, with some missing. The table includes roughly 58,000 clones, around 90% detected once. The material sequenced was blood. These receptors originate from a person aged 65 to 85 with breast cancer.

The chain joins TRBV7-2 to TRBJ1-6; 9 bases line up with TRBD1. CDR3 size: 12 residues. Per the germline V gene, CDR1 is SGHTA and CDR2 is FQGNSA. DNA for the CDR3: TGTGCTACGGGGACAGGGAGTTCACCCCTCCACTTT. Encoded protein: CATGTGSSPLHF.

The chain employs TRBV10-1 and TRBJ1-2; TRBD1 aligns across 8 bases. The junction had 16 bases not matched to a gene; V was cut back by 0 bases and J by 4 bases. Germline CDR1 and CDR2: WNHNN and SYGVQD (reference sequence). The CDR3 sequence is 19 residues long. CDR3 residues: CASSESFPGTGPGFYGYTF. The CDR3 bases are TGCGCCAGCAGTGAGTCCTTTCCCGGGACAGGTCCGGGGTTCTATGGCTACACCTTC.

Regarding this clone: The sample contains more than one DNA sequence encoding this CDR3. The chain is built from TRBV30 and TRBJ2-7; maybe TRBD1 (6 bases). V was clipped by 3 bases and J by 4 bases, with 10 bases between them. The CDR3 contains 12 residues. CDR1 GTSNPN and CDR2 SVGIG come from the germline V gene (reference sequence). CDR3 residues: CAWSVQGYEQYF. As DNA, the CDR3 is TGTGCCTGGAGCGTTCAGGGGTACGAGCAGTACTTC.

CDR3 sequence (DNA): TGTGCCAGCAGCTTATCGTGGGGACAGGGAATAACTAATGAAAAACTGTTTTTT. Residues: CASSLSWGQGITNEKLFF. V gene TRBV7-8 combines with J gene TRBJ1-4; 9 nucleotides align to TRBD1. V lost 2 bases to trimming and J lost 1 base; unmatched junction nucleotides: 8. Germline V gene lookup returns CDR1 SGHVS and CDR2 FQNEAQ. The CDR3 has 18 amino acids.

The chain carries TRBV28 and TRBJ1-2, with 8 positions matching TRBD1. The V and J ends lost 1 base and 1 base, in that order; junction bases with no gene match: 11. CDR3 length: 18 amino acids. Germline CDR1 MDHEN, CDR2 SYDVKM. The DNA for the CDR3 is TGTGCCAGCAGTTTATCCACTTTAGGACAGGGCGTTAACTATGGCTACACCTTC. Translation gives CASSLSTLGQGVNYGYTF.

CDR3 sequence (DNA): TGTGCCAGCAGTTTATTAAATTCACCCCTCCACTTT. Its protein product is CASSLLNSPLHF. The chain links TRBV27 to TRBJ1-6; no clear D. The germline CDR1 and CDR2 sequences are MNHEY and SMNVEV (reference sequence). CDR3 size: 12 residues. The V end lost 1 base, the J end lost 7 bases, and 2 bases lay between the germline ends.

The chain uses TRBV6-5 and TRBJ1-4; TRBD1 matches 11 bases. Trimming cost V 6 bases and J 8 bases; bases outside gene matches: 5. The germline gives CDR1 MNHEY, CDR2 SVGAGI. This CDR3 has 14 amino acids. CDR3 DNA: TGTGCCAGCAGGACCGGGACAGGGGGAGAAAAACTGTTTTTT. Translation: CASRTGTGGEKLFF.

The chain joins TRBV9 to TRBJ2-3, with D unresolved. The CDR3 runs 16 residues. CDR1 is SGDLS and CDR2 is YYNGEE in the germline V gene. Trimming stripped 0 bases from V and 3 bases from J, with 14 bases between. For the CDR3, the DNA is TGTGCCAGCAGCGTAGGGGTAGCCGGGTTGACAGATACGCAGTATTTT. As protein: CASSVGVAGLTDTQYF.

The chain uses TRBV6-6 and TRBJ2-3; D is perhaps TRBD1 (6 bases). The CDR3 sequence is 14 residues long. Trimming removed 2 bases at V and 5 bases at J, with 11 bases between. The V gene's germline CDR1 is MNHNY and CDR2 SVGAGI (reference sequence). The chain's CDR3 is CASSYPTGQDTQYF. The CDR3 nucleotides read TGTGCCAGCAGTTACCCGACAGGTCAAGATACGCAGTATTTT.

This clone was observed a few times. V and J are TRBV30 and TRBJ1-2; possible D gene TRBD1, 6 bases. The CDR3 is 15 amino acids. Trimming left V 2 bases short and J 2 bases short, with 15 bases between. In germline, CDR1 is GTSNPN, CDR2 SVGIG (reference sequence). CDR3 sequence: CAWSSPGGANYGYTF. The CDR3, as DNA: TGTGCCTGGAGTTCTCCGGGGGGCGCAAACTATGGCTACACCTTC.

The J gene is TRBJ2-5, the V gene TRBV7-3, with 7 bases that match TRBD1. CDR1 SGHTA and CDR2 FQGTGA come from the germline V gene. J gave up 8 bases and V 3 bases, and 12 bases lay outside the gene matches. CDR3 size: 15 residues. The CDR3 region has the DNA TGTGCCAGCAGCTTTGGGTCGACAGGGTTTGAAACCCAGTACTTC. Protein: CASSFGSTGFETQYF.

J is TRBJ1-2 and V is TRBV13, with TRBD1 identical over 11 bases. Trimming took 5 bases from V and 3 from J; bases not matched to a gene: 14. This CDR3 is built from 18 residues. Germline V gene lookup returns CDR1 PRHDT and CDR2 FYEKMQ (reference sequence). CDR3 sequence: CASSPDLGQGVSDYGYTF. The CDR3 DNA sequence: TGTGCCAGCAGCCCGGATCTGGGACAGGGGGTTTCAGACTATGGCTACACCTTC.

The V call is TRBV29-1, the J call TRBJ1-5; D is ambiguous. Germline V gene lookup returns CDR1 SQVTM and CDR2 ANQGSEA. This CDR3 region has 12 residues. V was trimmed by 6 bases and J by 7 bases, leaving 13 bases between them. The CDR3 DNA sequence: TGCAGCGTCAGGACTCAAGGACAGCCCCAGCATTTT. This translates into CSVRTQGQPQHF. Supplemented by reference TRBV29-1 and TRBJ1-5, the full variable domain reads SAVISQKPSRDICQRGTSLTIQCQVDSQVTMMFWYRQQPGQSLTLIATANQGSEATYESGFVIDKFPISRPNLTFSTLTVSNMSPEDSSIYLCSVRTQGQPQHFGDGTRLSIL.

The chain couples TRBV23-1 to TRBJ1-1; D not resolved. TRBV23-1 is an ORF, and what it does is uncertain. There are 15 residues in the CDR3. V gave up 0 bases and J gave up 1 base, with 9 bases separating them. The CDR3 protein is CASSQSREQNTEAFF. The CDR3 DNA reads TGCGCCAGCAGTCAATCGCGGGAGCAGAACACTGAAGCTTTCTTT.

V usage is TRBV5-1 and J usage is TRBJ2-5; TRBD2 agrees at 13 bases. Germline V CDR1 and CDR2: SGHRS, YFSETQ. The CDR3 has 16 residues. The V segment lost 4 bases and the J segment 2 bases; nucleotides outside the gene matches: 5. The CDR3 bases are TGCGCCAGCAGCATCGGGACTAGCGGGGAGCAAGAGACCCAGTACTTC. Its translation: CASSIGTSGEQETQYF.

The rearrangement links TRBV10-3 to TRBJ1-5, with 9 bases matching TRBD1. This CDR3 contains 14 residues. With 8 bases clipped from V and 7 bases from J, the junction kept 9 bases outside the gene matches. Per the germline V gene, CDR1 is ENHRY and CDR2 is SYGVKD. CDR3 in DNA: TGTGCCATCCAGGACGACAGGGGGGGGCAGCCCCAGCATTTT. It codes for CAIQDDRGGQPQHF.

V is TRBV29-1 and J is TRBJ1-1, with D perhaps matching TRBD1 (6 bases). V lost 5 bases and J lost 4, with 11 bases in between. This CDR3 is 12 amino acids long. Germline CDR1 is SQVTM and CDR2 is ANQGSEA. The chain's CDR3 is CSVYREVTEAFF. Here the CDR3 DNA reads TGCAGCGTTTACAGGGAAGTCACTGAAGCTTTCTTT.

This chain connects TRBV29-1 to TRBJ2-5; 7 bases fit TRBD2. Trimming cost V 3 bases and J 4 bases; bases outside gene matches: 8. The CDR3 has 14 residues. Germline V gives CDR1 SQVTM, CDR2 ANQGSEA. For the CDR3, the DNA is TGCAGCGTTGAGGGCGGGAGACAAGCAGAGACCCAGTACTTC. Its translation is CSVEGGRQAETQYF. Using reference TRBV29-1 and TRBJ2-5 for the parts outside the CDR3, the full variable domain is SAVISQKPSRDICQRGTSLTIQCQVDSQVTMMFWYRQQPGQSLTLIATANQGSEATYESGFVIDKFPISRPNLTFSTLTVSNMSPEDSSIYLCSVEGGRQAETQYFGPGTRLLVL.

Here the CDR3 DNA reads TGTGCCAGCAGTTTGAGACAGGGGGGCACTGAAGCTTTCTTT. This codes for CASSLRQGGTEAFF. The V and J genes are TRBV6-6 and TRBJ1-1; 9 bases match TRBD1. CDR3 size: 14 residues. Germline values: CDR1 MNHNY, CDR2 SVGAGI (reference sequence). After removal of 4 bases from V and 4 bases from J, the junction contained 4 bases not matched to a gene.

This CDR3 is CASRSDNRGGYTF. CDR3 in DNA: TGTGCCAGCAGATCCGACAACAGGGGTGGCTACACCTTC. The chain recombines TRBV28 with TRBJ1-2, with 7 bases aligning to TRBD1. The V gene's germline CDR1 is MDHEN and CDR2 SYDVKM. V trimming: 6 bases; J trimming: 7 bases; junction bases outside the gene matches: 8. CDR3 length equals 13 residues.